The present T cell receptor (beta chain) was sequenced within a study of cytotoxic CD8 clonotypes in ibrutinib-treated CLL listed by TCRdb under 2021. Study-level background: The cohort was composed of ten to eleven relapsed/refractory and roughly 16 treatment-naive patients; IGHV unmutated status was identified in some 17 patients. Response samples were obtained after a median of around 11 months of treatment, with a range of about 6 to 36 months. Cryopreserved peripheral blood mononuclear cells were obtained prior to treatment, at the time of response, and at either disease progression or sustained remission. Longitudinal samples were available for about 30% of the 86 trial participants. On average, each sample yielded 255,043 productive templates and about 100,000 productive rearrangements. Responses were partial in roughly 24 patients and complete in 2; after median about 63 months follow-up, about 14 stayed in remission and approximately 12 progressed. Broader findings and caveats from the paper: Clonality increased at ibrutinib response, stayed stable in sustained remission, and fell back toward baseline at progression. Public clonotypes were rare and either shrank or stayed stable during treatment, and the rise in clonality at ibrutinib response reflected expansion of private clonotypes. Sampling times were not matched between patients in sustained remission and patients whose disease was progressing, and lymph node repertoires were not examined. Baseline clonality was found to be higher than that of age-matched healthy donors and was strongly correlated with circulating CD8+ T-cell counts.

Inclusive of the bounding cysteine and phenylalanine, the CDR3 is 13 residues long. The sequence is cut down to CDR3 DNA, 39 bases in frame from base 1. The germline V gene (reference sequence) sets CDR1 to LNHNV and CDR2 to YYDKDF. Between the V and J ends, shortened by 8 bases and 0 bases respectively, the junction contains 10 bases. Each clonotype received, on average, around 9.6x coverage in deep resolution sequencing performed on a MiSeq, where the target depth lay between 1 in 1 million and 1 in 200,000 T cells. TCR beta libraries were generated with the immunoSEQ hsTCRB Kit. Concerning the study's data processing: The data were analyzed with ImmunoSEQ Analyzer and ImmunoSEQ Data Assistant, and V, D and J gene assignments followed IMGT definitions. Clonality, with values ranging from 0 to 1, was calculated as one minus the normalized Shannon entropy of productive rearrangement frequencies. Only overrepresented clonotypes making up at least 0.05% of each patient's repertoire were included in the public clonotype analysis. About a dozen age-matched healthy donor repertoires from immuneACCESS served as clonality controls. The immuneACCESS repertoire file appears here via TCRdb, limited to in-frame rearrangements. These files lack a portion of the clones; in checked studies, under half of the deficit traces to unresolved V genes, and the cause of the others is not known. The V and J calls and clone size are taken from that table; D and trimming were inferred from the DNA. The sample table shows 30,000 to 40,000 clones, and 69% are seen once. The leading ten clones occupy about a quarter of the sample.

Approximately 2 micrograms of genomic DNA were extracted from cryopreserved PBMCs for TCR beta library preparation. High-throughput TCR beta sequencing was performed on longitudinal blood samples from CLL patients receiving ibrutinib monotherapy. The patients took part in an open-label, single-center phase 2 trial of ibrutinib monotherapy. Turning to this clone: No cognate antigen has been identified for it. No base-level quality is on record; no much larger clone is a single base apart.

Rearrangement joined TRBV15 to TRBJ1-1, with the D gene call left open. The sequence was collected from a human donor with chronic lymphocytic leukemia. The sample consisted of PBMCs, taken before ibrutinib treatment. The CDR3 here reads CATGGLLNTEAFF. The nucleotide sequence is given as TGTGCCACCGGAGGGTTGTTGAACACTGAAGCTTTCTTT.